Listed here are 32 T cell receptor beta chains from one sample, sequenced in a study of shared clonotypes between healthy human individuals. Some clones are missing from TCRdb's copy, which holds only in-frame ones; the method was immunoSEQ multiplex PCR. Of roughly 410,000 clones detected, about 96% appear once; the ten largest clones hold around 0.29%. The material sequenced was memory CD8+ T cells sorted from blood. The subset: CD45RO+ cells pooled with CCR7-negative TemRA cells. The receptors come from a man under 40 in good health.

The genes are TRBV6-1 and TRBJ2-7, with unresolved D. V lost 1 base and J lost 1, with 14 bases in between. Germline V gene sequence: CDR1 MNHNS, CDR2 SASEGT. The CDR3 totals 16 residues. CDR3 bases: TGTGCCAGCAGTGAAGTTTTTGGCGGCCTGTCCTACGAGCAGTACTTC. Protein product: CASSEVFGGLSYEQYF.

Written as DNA, the CDR3 is TGTGCCATCAGCCCCGGGACAGCCAATTCACCCCTCCACTTT. Its protein is CAISPGTANSPLHF. The chain links TRBV10-3 to TRBJ1-6, with 7 bases matching TRBD1. The CDR3 spans 14 residues. The junction had 6 bases not matched to a gene; V was cut back by 6 bases and J by 7 bases. Germline lookup yields CDR1 ENHRY and CDR2 SYGVKD.

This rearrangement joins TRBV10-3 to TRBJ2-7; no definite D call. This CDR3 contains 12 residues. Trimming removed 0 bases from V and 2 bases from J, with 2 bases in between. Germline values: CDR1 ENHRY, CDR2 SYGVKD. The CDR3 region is CAISESTYEQYF. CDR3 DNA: TGTGCCATCAGTGAGTCCACCTACGAGCAGTACTTC.

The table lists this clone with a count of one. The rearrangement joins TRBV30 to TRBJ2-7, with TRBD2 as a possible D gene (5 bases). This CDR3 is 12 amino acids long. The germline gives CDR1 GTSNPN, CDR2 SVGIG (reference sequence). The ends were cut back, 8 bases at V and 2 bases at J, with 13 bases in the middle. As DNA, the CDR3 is TGTGCCGGCTCCCGGGATGCCTACGAGCAGTACTTC. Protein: CAGSRDAYEQYF.

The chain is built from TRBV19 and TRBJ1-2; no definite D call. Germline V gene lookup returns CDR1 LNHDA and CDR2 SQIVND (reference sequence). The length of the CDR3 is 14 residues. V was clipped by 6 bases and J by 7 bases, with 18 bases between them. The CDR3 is CASSPPRRLGGYTF. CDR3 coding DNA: TGTGCCAGTAGCCCGCCCCGTCGACTCGGTGGCTACACCTTC.

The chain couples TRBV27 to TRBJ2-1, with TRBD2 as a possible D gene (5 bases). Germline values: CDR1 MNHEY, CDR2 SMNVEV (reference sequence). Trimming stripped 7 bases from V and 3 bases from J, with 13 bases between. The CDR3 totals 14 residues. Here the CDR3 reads CASTSKGVYNEQFF. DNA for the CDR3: TGTGCCAGCACTTCAAAGGGAGTCTACAATGAGCAGTTCTTC.

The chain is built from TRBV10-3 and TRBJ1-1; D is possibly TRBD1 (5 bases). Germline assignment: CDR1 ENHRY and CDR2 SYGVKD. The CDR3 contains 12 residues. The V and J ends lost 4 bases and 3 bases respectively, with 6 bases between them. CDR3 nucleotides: TGTGCCATCAGTGCACAGGACACTGAAGCTTTCTTT. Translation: CAISAQDTEAFF.

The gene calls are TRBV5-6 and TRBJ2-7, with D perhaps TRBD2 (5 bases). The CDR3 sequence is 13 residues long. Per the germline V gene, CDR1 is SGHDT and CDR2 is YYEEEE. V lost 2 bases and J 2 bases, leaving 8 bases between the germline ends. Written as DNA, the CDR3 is TGTGCCAGCAGCTTTAGCGATCCCTACGAGCAGTACTTC. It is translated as CASSFSDPYEQYF.

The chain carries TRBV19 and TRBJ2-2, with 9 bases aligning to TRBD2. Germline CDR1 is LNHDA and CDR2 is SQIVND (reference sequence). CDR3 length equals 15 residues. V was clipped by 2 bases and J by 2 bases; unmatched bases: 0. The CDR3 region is CASSILAGNTGELFF. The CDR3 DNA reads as TGTGCCAGTAGTATACTAGCGGGAAACACCGGGGAGCTGTTTTTT.

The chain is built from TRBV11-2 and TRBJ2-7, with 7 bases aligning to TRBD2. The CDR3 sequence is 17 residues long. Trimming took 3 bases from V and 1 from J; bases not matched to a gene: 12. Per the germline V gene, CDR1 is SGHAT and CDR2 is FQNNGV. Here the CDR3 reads CASSLGPLAASSYEQYF. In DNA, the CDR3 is TGTGCCAGCAGCTTGGGACCTCTAGCGGCCTCATCCTACGAGCAGTACTTC.

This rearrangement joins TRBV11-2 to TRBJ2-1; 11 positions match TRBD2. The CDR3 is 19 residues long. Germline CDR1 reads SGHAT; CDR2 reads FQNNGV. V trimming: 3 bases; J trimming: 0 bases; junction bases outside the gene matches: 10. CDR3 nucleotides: TGTGCCAGCAGCTTTCGGAGACTAGCGGGACCAAGCTCCTACAATGAGCAGTTCTTC. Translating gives CASSFRRLAGPSSYNEQFF.

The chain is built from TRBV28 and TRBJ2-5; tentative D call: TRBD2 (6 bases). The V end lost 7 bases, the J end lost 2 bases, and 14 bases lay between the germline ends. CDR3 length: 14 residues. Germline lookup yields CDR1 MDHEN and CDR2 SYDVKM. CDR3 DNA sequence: TGTGCCAGCATAAAGCGGGTCTCTCAAGAGACCCAGTACTTC. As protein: CASIKRVSQETQYF.

DNA of the CDR3: TGTGCCAGCAGAGGGTACTCTGGAAACACCATATATTTT. Protein product: CASRGYSGNTIYF. The V gene is TRBV6-5, the J gene TRBJ1-3, with D unclear. Trimming took off 6 bases at V and 0 bases at J, with 6 bases between the two ends. The CDR3 contains 13 residues. CDR1 is MNHEY, CDR2 SVGAGI, per germline.

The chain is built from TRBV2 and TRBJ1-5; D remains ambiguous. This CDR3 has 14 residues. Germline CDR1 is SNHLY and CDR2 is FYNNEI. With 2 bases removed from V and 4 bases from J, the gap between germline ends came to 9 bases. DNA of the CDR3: TGTGCCAGCAGTGAACTGAATGGAAATCAGCCCCAGCATTTT. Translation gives CASSELNGNQPQHF.

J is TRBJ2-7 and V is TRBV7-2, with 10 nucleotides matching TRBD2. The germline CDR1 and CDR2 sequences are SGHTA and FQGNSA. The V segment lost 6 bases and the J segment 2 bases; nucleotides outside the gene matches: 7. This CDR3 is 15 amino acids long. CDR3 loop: CASRLTGTSAYEQYF. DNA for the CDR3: TGTGCCAGCAGGCTTACCGGGACTAGCGCCTACGAGCAGTACTTC.

CDR3 protein: CAWSMGQGDYGYTF. The CDR3 DNA reads TGTGCCTGGAGTATGGGACAGGGGGACTATGGCTACACCTTC. This chain uses TRBV30 with TRBJ1-2, with TRBD1 identical over 11 bases. This CDR3 spans 14 amino acids. Germline V lookup: CDR1 GTSNPN, CDR2 SVGIG (reference sequence). V dropped 2 bases and J dropped 3; count of bases not matched to a gene: 2. Based on the CDR3 plus reference TRBV30 and TRBJ1-2, the full variable domain is SQTIHQWPATLVQPVGSPLSLECTVEGTSNPNLYWYRQAAGRGLQLLFYSVGIGQISSEVPQNLSASRPQDRQFILSSKKLLLSDSGFYLCAWSMGQGDYGYTFGSGTRLTVV.

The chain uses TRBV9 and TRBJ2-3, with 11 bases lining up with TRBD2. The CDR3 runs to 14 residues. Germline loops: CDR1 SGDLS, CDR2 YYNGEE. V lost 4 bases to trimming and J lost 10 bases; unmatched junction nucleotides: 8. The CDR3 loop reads CASSPTSGTEAQYF. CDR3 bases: TGTGCCAGCAGCCCGACTAGCGGGACGGAGGCGCAGTATTTT.

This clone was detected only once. CDR3 sequence reads: CASSLGAGSSYEQYF. CDR3 DNA sequence: TGCGCCAGCAGCTTGGGAGCGGGATCCTCCTACGAGCAGTACTTC. The gene calls are TRBV5-1 and TRBJ2-7; 7 bases are shared with TRBD2. The CDR3 totals 15 residues. V lost 0 bases to trimming and J lost 0 bases; unmatched junction nucleotides: 3. From germline, CDR1 is SGHRS and CDR2 YFSETQ. The whole variable domain, filled in from reference TRBV5-1 and TRBJ2-7, reads KAGVTQTPRYLIKTRGQQVTLSCSPISGHRSVSWYQQTPGQGLQFLFEYFSETQRNKGNFPGRFSGRQFSNSRSEMNVSTLELGDSALYLCASSLGAGSSYEQYFGPGTRLTVT.

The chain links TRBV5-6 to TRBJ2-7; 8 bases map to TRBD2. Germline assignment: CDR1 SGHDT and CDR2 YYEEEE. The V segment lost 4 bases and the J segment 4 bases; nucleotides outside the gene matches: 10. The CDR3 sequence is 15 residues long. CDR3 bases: TGTGCCAGCAGCCCAGATTCCGGGACTAGATACGAGCAGTACTTC. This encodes CASSPDSGTRYEQYF.

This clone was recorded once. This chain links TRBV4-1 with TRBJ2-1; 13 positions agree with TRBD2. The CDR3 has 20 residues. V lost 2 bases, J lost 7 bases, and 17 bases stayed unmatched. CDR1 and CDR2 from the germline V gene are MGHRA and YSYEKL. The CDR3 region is CASSQLRGLAGEDRWNEQFF. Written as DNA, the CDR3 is TGCGCCAGCAGCCAATTACGCGGACTAGCGGGAGAGGATCGCTGGAATGAGCAGTTCTTC.

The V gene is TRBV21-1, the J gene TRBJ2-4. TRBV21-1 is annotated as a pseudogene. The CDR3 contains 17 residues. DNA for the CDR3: TGTGCCAGCCCCCCCTTCGAGACAGCGGAGGCCAAAAACATTCAGTACTTC. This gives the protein CASPPFETAEAKNIQYF.

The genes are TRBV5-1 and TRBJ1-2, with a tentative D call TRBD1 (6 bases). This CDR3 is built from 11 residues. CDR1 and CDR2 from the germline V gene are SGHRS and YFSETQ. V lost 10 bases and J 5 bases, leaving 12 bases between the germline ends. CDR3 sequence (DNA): TGCGCCTCCGGGGGGGCGTATGGCTACACCTTC. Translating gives CASGGAYGYTF.

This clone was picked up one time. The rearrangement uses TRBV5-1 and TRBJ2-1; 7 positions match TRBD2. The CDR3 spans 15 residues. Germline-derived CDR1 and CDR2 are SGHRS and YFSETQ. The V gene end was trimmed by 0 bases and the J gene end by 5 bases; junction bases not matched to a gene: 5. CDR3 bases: TGCGCCAGCAGCTTGGATCTCCTAGCGGACAATGAGCAGTTCTTC. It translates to CASSLDLLADNEQFF.

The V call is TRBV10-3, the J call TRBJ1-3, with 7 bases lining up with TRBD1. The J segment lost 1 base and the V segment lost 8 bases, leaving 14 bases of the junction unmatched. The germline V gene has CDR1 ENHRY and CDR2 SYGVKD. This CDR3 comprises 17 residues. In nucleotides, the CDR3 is TGTGCCATCGGGAGTGGACAGGTTGTTGGGTCTGGAAACACCATATATTTT. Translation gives CAIGSGQVVGSGNTIYF.

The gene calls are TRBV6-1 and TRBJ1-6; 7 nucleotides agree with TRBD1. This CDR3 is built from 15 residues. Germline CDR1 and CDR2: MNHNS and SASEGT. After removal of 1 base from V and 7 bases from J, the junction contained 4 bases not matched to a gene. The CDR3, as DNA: TGTGCCAGCAGTGAAGAAAGGGGGCCGAATTCACCCCTCCACTTT. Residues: CASSEERGPNSPLHF.

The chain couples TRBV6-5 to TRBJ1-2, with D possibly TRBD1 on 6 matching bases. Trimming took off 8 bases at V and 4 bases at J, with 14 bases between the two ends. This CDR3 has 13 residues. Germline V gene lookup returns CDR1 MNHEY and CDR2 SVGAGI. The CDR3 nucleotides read TGTGCCAGCCGGGACACCCAAGTCTATGGCTACACCTTC. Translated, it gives CASRDTQVYGYTF.

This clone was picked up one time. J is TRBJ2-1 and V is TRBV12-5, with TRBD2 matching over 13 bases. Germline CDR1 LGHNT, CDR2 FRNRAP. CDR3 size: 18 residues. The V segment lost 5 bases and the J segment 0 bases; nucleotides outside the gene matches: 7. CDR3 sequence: CASGEGLAGSSSYNEQFF. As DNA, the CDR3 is TGTGCTAGTGGTGAGGGACTAGCGGGATCTAGCTCCTACAATGAGCAGTTCTTC.

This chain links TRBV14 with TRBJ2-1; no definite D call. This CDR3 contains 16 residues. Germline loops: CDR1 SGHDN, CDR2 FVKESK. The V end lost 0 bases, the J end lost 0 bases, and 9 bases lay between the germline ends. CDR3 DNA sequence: TGTGCCAGCAGCCAAGAGCGCCAGGTCTCCTACAATGAGCAGTTCTTC. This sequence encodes CASSQERQVSYNEQFF.

CDR3 region: CASSHSEEAKNIQYF. The CDR3, as DNA: TGTGCCAGCAGTCACAGCGAGGAAGCCAAAAACATTCAGTACTTC. This chain uses TRBV6-1 with TRBJ2-4, with D unresolved. Germline V gene data show CDR1 as MNHNS and CDR2 as SASEGT. The V and J ends lost 5 bases and 0 bases respectively, with 11 bases between them. The CDR3 spans 15 residues.

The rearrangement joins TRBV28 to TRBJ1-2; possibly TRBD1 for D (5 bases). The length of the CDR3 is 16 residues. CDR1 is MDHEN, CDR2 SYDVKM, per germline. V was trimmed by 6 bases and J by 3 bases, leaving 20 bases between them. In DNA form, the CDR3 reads TGTGCCAGCAGCCCCGGGGGGAAGGGGCCATACTATGGCTACACCTTC. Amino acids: CASSPGGKGPYYGYTF.

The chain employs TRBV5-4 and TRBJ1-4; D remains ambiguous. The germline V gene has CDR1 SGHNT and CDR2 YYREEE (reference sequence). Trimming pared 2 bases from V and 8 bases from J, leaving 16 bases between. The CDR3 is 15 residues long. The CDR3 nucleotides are TGTGCCAGCAGCTTACTAGGGCCCCTTGAGGAAAAACTGTTTTTT. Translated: CASSLLGPLEEKLFF.

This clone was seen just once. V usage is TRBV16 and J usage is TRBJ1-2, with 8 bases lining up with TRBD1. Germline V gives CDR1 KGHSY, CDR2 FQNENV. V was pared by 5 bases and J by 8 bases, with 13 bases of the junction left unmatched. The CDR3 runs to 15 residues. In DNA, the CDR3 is TGTGCCAGCAGCAAGACCTCCGGACAGGGAGGAGGCTACACCTTC. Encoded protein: CASSKTSGQGGGYTF.